Listed here are 19 T cell receptor beta chains from one sample, sequenced in a study of shared clonotypes between healthy human individuals. Data came from immunoSEQ multiplex PCR; TCRdb stores just in-frame clones and leaves some out. Of some 480,000 clones in the sample, roughly 78% were seen once. Sequenced sample: PBMCs. These TCRs come from a woman in her forties in good health. Some clones in this sample may be carry-over from other donors' samples.

A remark on this clone: The junction differs from germline at one of its ends, possibly a read error. The chain combines TRBV6-1 with TRBJ2-7; the match to TRBD2 covers 9 bases. From germline, CDR1 is MNHNS and CDR2 SASEGT. This CDR3 is built from 18 residues. The CDR3 reads CASSEEVGGAGGVYVQYF. The DNA of the CDR3 is TGTGCCAGCAGTGAAGAAGTCGGAGGAGCGGGAGGAGTTTACGTGCAGTACTTC.

The rearrangement joins TRBV28 to TRBJ2-2; 9 bases agree with TRBD1. In germline, CDR1 is MDHEN, CDR2 SYDVKM. The junction had 4 bases not matched to a gene; V was cut back by 5 bases and J by 6 bases. This CDR3 is built from 14 residues. CDR3 region: CASSRTGASGELFF. The DNA of the CDR3 is TGTGCCAGCAGTCGGACAGGGGCGTCCGGGGAGCTGTTTTTT.

The genes are TRBV7-2 and TRBJ2-1, with 11 bases fitting TRBD2. CDR1 and CDR2 from the germline V gene are SGHTA and FQGNSA. The CDR3 has 16 amino acids. The V and J ends lost 3 bases and 1 base, in that order; junction bases with no gene match: 2. CDR3 protein: CASSFSGRGSYNEQFF. CDR3 coding DNA: TGTGCCAGCAGCTTTAGCGGGAGGGGATCCTACAATGAGCAGTTCTTC.

The chain recombines TRBV27 with TRBJ1-1, with 7 bases identical to TRBD1. This CDR3 has 15 residues. Germline V CDR1 and CDR2: MNHEY, SMNVEV (reference sequence). V was pared by 2 bases and J by 4 bases, with 7 bases of the junction left unmatched. The CDR3 region is CASSLRAGGFTEAFF. The CDR3 coding sequence is TGTGCCAGCAGTTTACGCGCAGGGGGATTCACTGAAGCTTTCTTT.

V gene TRBV10-1 combines with J gene TRBJ2-3, with TRBD2 as a possible D gene (6 bases). The length of the CDR3 is 17 residues. Looked up from germline, CDR1 is WNHNN and CDR2 is SYGVQD (reference sequence). The V end was cut by 3 bases, the J end by 1 base, with 17 bases between. CDR3 protein: CASSDPPGVGRTDTQYF. CDR3 sequence (DNA): TGCGCCAGCAGTGACCCGCCGGGGGTGGGACGCACAGATACGCAGTATTTT.

V usage is TRBV10-1 and J usage is TRBJ2-4, with D unresolved. V lost 6 bases, J lost 0 bases, and 9 bases lay in between. Germline values: CDR1 WNHNN, CDR2 SYGVQD (reference sequence). The length of the CDR3 is 14 residues. CDR3 nucleotide sequence: TGCGCCAGCAGCTCGGGCCTAGCCAAAAACATTCAGTACTTC. Translation gives CASSSGLAKNIQYF.

This clone was seen just once. This rearrangement joins TRBV10-2 to TRBJ2-5; possibly TRBD2 for D (6 bases). The CDR3 contains 14 residues. Germline CDR1 reads WSHSY; CDR2 reads SAAADI. V was trimmed by 0 bases and J by 7 bases, leaving 12 bases between them. This CDR3 is CASSESGGRGTQYF. In DNA, the CDR3 is TGCGCCAGCAGTGAGTCGGGAGGTCGGGGGACCCAGTACTTC.

The gene calls are TRBV2 and TRBJ2-5, with D possibly TRBD2 on 5 matching bases. Germline V CDR1 and CDR2: SNHLY, FYNNEI. The CDR3 totals 15 residues. V dropped 4 bases and J dropped 4 bases, with 16 bases sitting between them. The CDR3 bases are TGTGCCAGCAGTGGGGTCGTGGTAGGAGGAGAGACCCAGTACTTC. Protein sequence: CASSGVVVGGETQYF.

On this clone itself: A read error may be the cause here, since a much bigger clone is one base away. This rearrangement joins TRBV9 to TRBJ2-1; 13 nucleotides match TRBD2. The germline gives CDR1 SGDLS, CDR2 YYNGEE. V lost 4 bases and J lost 4; bases outside the gene matches: 2. The CDR3 runs 15 residues. The CDR3, as DNA: TGTGCCAGCAGCCCGGGACTAGCGGGATACAATGAGCAGTTCTTC. It is translated as CASSPGLAGYNEQFF.

The V call is TRBV28, the J call TRBJ2-7, with no clear D. Germline V gene data show CDR1 as MDHEN and CDR2 as SYDVKM. CDR3 length: 13 residues. V was pared by 10 bases and J by 2 bases, with 15 bases between. The CDR3 DNA sequence: TGTGCCATCCGACCCCCTGTAGCCTACGAGCAGTACTTC. Translating gives CAIRPPVAYEQYF. Based on the CDR3 plus reference TRBV28 and TRBJ2-7, the full variable domain is DVKVTQSSRYLVKRTGEKVFLECVQDMDHENMFWYRQDPGLGLRLIYFSYDVKMKEKGDIPEGYSVSREKKERFSLILESASTNQTSMYLCAIRPPVAYEQYFGPGTRLTVT.

This chain links TRBV4-3 with TRBJ2-7, with D perhaps TRBD2 (7 bases). The V end was cut by 0 bases, the J end by 5 bases, with 14 bases between. The length of the CDR3 is 15 residues. Germline loops: CDR1 LGHNA, CDR2 YSLEER. CDR3 protein: CASSQDRGGMDEQYF. The CDR3 DNA reads TGCGCCAGCAGCCAAGATAGGGGGGGCATGGACGAGCAGTACTTC.

The V call is TRBV6-1, the J call TRBJ2-3, with no clear D. Germline CDR1 and CDR2: MNHNS and SASEGT. V was pared by 4 bases and J by 2 bases, with 7 bases between. CDR3 length: 13 amino acids. In DNA, the CDR3 is TGTGCCAGCAGTGGCCCGGCCACAGATACGCAGTATTTT. It translates to CASSGPATDTQYF.

This chain connects TRBV7-9 to TRBJ1-1; D is uncertain. The CDR3 has 14 residues. Trimming shortened V by 2 bases and J by 0 bases, and 7 bases separated the two germline ends. Germline V gives CDR1 SEHNR, CDR2 FQNEAQ (reference sequence). As DNA, the CDR3 is TGTGCCAGCAGCTTAATCACGGTGAACACTGAAGCTTTCTTT. Amino acid sequence: CASSLITVNTEAFF.

The chain has TRBV5-3 and TRBJ1-4; TRBD1 matches at 7 bases. TRBV5-3 is an open reading frame, and its role is uncertain. The CDR3 is 16 residues long. Trimming took 1 base from V and 8 from J; bases not matched to a gene: 11. CDR3 sequence: CARSLLGGASVEKLFF. CDR3 nucleotides: TGTGCCAGAAGCTTGCTAGGGGGCGCATCTGTAGAAAAACTGTTTTTT.

V usage is TRBV27 and J usage is TRBJ1-1; 7 bases are a match to TRBD1. Unmatched junction bases numbered 5, after V lost 5 bases and J lost 5 bases. The CDR3 is 13 amino acids. In germline, CDR1 is MNHEY, CDR2 SMNVEV (reference sequence). CDR3 nucleotide sequence: TGTGCCAGCAGTACAGGGACAGCAACTGAAGCTTTCTTT. Its translation is CASSTGTATEAFF.

The V gene is TRBV7-6, the J gene TRBJ2-6; no firm D call. The V gene's germline CDR1 is SGHVS and CDR2 FNYEAQ. The V end was cut by 5 bases, the J end by 0 bases, with 11 bases between. There are 16 residues in the CDR3. CDR3 in DNA: TGTGCCAGCAGCACCCGACGGTACTCTGGGGCCAACGTCCTGACTTTC. Translation gives CASSTRRYSGANVLTF.

The gene calls are TRBV5-5 and TRBJ1-1; weak D call: TRBD1 (6 bases). The CDR3 has 13 residues. CDR1 is SGHKS, CDR2 YYEKEE, per germline (reference sequence). V was cut by 3 bases and J by 3 bases, with 9 bases left in between. This chain's CDR3 is CASSSSGDTEAFF. CDR3 nucleotide sequence: TGTGCCAGCAGCTCCTCAGGGGACACTGAAGCTTTCTTT.

The CDR3 protein is CASSPDRWSNQETQYF. The DNA of the CDR3 is TGCGCCAGCAGCCCAGACCGGTGGAGTAACCAAGAGACCCAGTACTTC. The chain uses TRBV5-1 and TRBJ2-5; D call uncertain. Germline V gives CDR1 SGHRS, CDR2 YFSETQ. With 4 bases removed from V and 0 bases from J, the gap between germline ends came to 16 bases. The CDR3 runs to 16 residues.

The chain couples TRBV19 to TRBJ2-7; 7 bases are shared with TRBD1. CDR1 and CDR2 (germline): LNHDA, SQIVND (reference sequence). V lost 4 bases and J lost 3; bases outside the gene matches: 3. The CDR3 covers 13 residues. The CDR3 region is CASSTRQGYEQYF. DNA for the CDR3: TGTGCCAGTAGTACCCGACAGGGCTACGAGCAGTACTTC.